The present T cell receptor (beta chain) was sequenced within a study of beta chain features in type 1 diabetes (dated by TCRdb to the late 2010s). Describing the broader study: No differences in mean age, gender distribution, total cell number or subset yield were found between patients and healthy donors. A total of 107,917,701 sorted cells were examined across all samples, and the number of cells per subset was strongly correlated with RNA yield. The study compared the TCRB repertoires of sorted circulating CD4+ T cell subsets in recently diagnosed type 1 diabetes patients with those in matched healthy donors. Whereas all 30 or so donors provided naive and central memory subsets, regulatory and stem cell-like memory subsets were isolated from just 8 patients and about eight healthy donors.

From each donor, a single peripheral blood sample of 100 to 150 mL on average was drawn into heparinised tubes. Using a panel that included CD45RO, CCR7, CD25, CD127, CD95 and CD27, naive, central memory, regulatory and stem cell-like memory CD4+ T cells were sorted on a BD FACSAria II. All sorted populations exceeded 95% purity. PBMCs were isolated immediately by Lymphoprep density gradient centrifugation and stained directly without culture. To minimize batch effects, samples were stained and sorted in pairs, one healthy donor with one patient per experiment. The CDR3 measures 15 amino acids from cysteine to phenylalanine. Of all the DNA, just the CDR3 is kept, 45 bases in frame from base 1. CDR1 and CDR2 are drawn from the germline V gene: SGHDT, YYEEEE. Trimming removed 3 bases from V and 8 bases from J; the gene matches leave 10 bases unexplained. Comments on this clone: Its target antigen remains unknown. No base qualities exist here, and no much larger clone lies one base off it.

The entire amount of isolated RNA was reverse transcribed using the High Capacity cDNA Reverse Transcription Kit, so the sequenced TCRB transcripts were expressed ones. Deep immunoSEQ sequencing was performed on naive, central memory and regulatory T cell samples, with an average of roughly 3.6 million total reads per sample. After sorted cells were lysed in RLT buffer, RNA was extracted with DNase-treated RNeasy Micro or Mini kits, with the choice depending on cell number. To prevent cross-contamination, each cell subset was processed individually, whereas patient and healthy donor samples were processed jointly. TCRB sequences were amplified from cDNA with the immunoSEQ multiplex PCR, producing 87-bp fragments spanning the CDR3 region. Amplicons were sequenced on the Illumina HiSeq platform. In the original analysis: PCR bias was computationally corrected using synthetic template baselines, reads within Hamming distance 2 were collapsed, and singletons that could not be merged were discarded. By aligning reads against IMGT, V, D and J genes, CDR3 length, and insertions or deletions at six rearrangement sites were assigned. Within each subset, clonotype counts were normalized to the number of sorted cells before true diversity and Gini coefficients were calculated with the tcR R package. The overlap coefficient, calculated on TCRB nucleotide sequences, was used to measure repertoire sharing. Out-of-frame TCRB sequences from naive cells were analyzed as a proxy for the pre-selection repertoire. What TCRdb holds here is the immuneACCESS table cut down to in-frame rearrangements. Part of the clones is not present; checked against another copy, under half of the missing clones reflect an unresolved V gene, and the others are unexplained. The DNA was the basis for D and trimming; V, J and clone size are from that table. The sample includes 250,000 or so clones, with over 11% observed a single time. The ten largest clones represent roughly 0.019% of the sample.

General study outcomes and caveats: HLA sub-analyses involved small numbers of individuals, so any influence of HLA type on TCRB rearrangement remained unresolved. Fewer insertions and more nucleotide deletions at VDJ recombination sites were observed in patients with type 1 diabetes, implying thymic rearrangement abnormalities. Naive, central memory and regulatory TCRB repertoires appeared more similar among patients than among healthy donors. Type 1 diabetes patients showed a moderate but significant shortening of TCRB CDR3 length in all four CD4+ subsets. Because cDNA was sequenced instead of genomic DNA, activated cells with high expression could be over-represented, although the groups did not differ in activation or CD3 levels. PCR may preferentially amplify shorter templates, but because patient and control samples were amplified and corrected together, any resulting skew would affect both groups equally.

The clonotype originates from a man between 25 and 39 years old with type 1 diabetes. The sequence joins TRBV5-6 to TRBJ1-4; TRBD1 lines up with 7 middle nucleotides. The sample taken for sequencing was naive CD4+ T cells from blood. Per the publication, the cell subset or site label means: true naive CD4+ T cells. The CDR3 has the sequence CASSSQEGALEKLFF. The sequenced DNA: TGTGCCAGCAGCTCACAAGAGGGGGCCCTAGAAAAACTGTTTTTT.